A selection of T cell receptor beta chains follows, all from one sample in a study of blood T cell repertoires in COVID-19. The assay was immunoSEQ multiplex PCR, and TCRdb's table has in-frame clones only and misses some. The sample records 170,000 or so clones, about four fifths being singletons. Sequenced input: peripheral blood. These receptors were obtained from a woman between 65 and 79 years old with COVID-19, enrolled during active disease. Both conserved end residues are part of each CDR3. The D gene is left open where the match is weak. Not all rows give a size; the values are once, few, many and, for expanded clones, a class.

j_call	clone_size	cdr3_length	d_call	v_call	cdr3_aa	cdr3_nt
TRBJ1-2	.	16	TRBD1	TRBV4-2	CASSPRDSTTNYGYTF	TGTGCCAGCAGCCCCCGGGACAGCACCACTAACTATGGCTACACCTTC
TRBJ1-2	.	15	.	TRBV6-5	CASILTRQPNYGYTF	TGTGCCAGCATTCTGACCAGGCAGCCTAACTATGGCTACACCTTC
TRBJ1-5	.	13	.	TRBV7-2	CASSLFDTQPQHF	TGTGCCAGCAGCTTATTTGACACTCAGCCCCAGCATTTT
TRBJ2-5	once	16	TRBD2	TRBV28	CASTQVVAGERETQYF	TGTGCCAGCACCCAAGTGGTAGCGGGAGAAAGGGAGACCCAGTACTTC
TRBJ1-1	.	13	TRBD1	TRBV7-8	CASWGQGGTEAFF	TGTGCCAGCTGGGGACAGGGGGGCACTGAAGCTTTCTTT
TRBJ2-5	.	14	.	TRBV2	CASKEEGLSETQYF	TGTGCCAGCAAGGAAGAGGGCCTGTCAGAGACCCAGTACTTC
TRBJ2-3	.	14	.	TRBV30	CAWSVPGAPDTQYF	TGTGCCTGGAGTGTCCCGGGAGCGCCAGATACGCAGTATTTT
TRBJ2-5	.	11	.	TRBV28	CASTTSETQYF	TGTGCCAGCACTACCTCGGAGACCCAGTACTTC
TRBJ1-5	few	16	.	TRBV7-3	CASSLKWSNVNQPQHF	TGTGCCAGCAGCTTAAAGTGGAGCAATGTGAATCAGCCCCAGCATTTT
TRBJ1-5	.	14	.	TRBV18	CASSPGRDNQPQHF	TGTGCCAGCTCACCCGGCAGGGATAATCAGCCCCAGCATTTT
TRBJ2-1	few	14	TRBD2	TRBV29-1	CSVRTSGTDNEQFF	TGCAGCGTAAGGACTAGCGGTACGGACAATGAGCAGTTCTTC
TRBJ2-5	.	14	TRBD2	TRBV3-1/TRBV3-2	CASSQGTSGETQYF	TGTGCCAGCAGCCAAGGGACTAGCGGAGAGACCCAGTACTTC
TRBJ2-1	few	14	.	TRBV6-2/TRBV6-3	CASSDPQGYGEQFF	TGTGCCAGCAGTGATCCTCAGGGTTACGGTGAGCAGTTCTTC
TRBJ1-6	.	14	TRBD1	TRBV28	CASVTGTANSPLHF	TGTGCCAGCGTAACCGGGACAGCAAATTCACCCCTCCACTTT
TRBJ2-1	.	16	TRBD2	TRBV6-2/TRBV6-3	CASSGLAGENLNEQFF	TGTGCCAGCAGTGGGTTAGCGGGAGAGAATCTAAATGAGCAGTTCTTC
TRBJ2-2	.	16	TRBD2	TRBV27	CASSSAGGLSTGELFF	TGTGCCAGCAGTTCTGCGGGAGGGCTGAGCACCGGGGAGCTGTTTTTT
TRBJ2-5	.	18	.	TRBV21-1	CASSNMVRTSGNVETQYF	TGTGCCAGCAGCAACATGGTGAGGACTAGCGGGAATGTAGAGACCCAGTACTTC
TRBJ2-5	few	16	TRBD2	TRBV9	CASSPTSGRVGETQYF	TGTGCCAGCAGCCCGACTAGCGGGAGGGTGGGAGAGACCCAGTACTTC
TRBJ1-1	.	12	.	TRBV29-1	CSVASSGTEAFF	TGCAGCGTTGCGTCCTCCGGCACTGAAGCTTTCTTT
TRBJ1-2	.	13	.	TRBV3-1/TRBV3-2	CASSQHNVAGYTF	TGTGCCAGCAGCCAGCACAACGTCGCCGGCTACACCTTC
TRBJ2-7	.	13	.	TRBV19	CASSPQTGDEQYF	TGTGCCAGTAGTCCCCAGACAGGTGACGAGCAGTACTTC
TRBJ2-3	.	15	.	TRBV5-1	CASSLVVPRTDTQYF	TGCGCCAGCAGCTTGGTTGTTCCTCGCACAGATACGCAGTATTTT
TRBJ2-7	.	14	TRBD1	TRBV5-4	CASSSRDRTSGEYF	TGTGCCAGCAGCTCCCGGGACAGGACCTCAGGCGAGTACTTC
TRBJ1-2	once	15	.	TRBV28	CASITFSGNSYGYTF	TGTGCCAGCATTACTTTTTCAGGGAATAGTTATGGCTACACCTTC
TRBJ2-2	.	15	TRBD2	TRBV7-3	CASSFRGSRGGELFF	TGTGCCAGCAGCTTCCGCGGGAGTCGGGGCGGGGAGCTGTTTTTT
TRBJ1-5	.	14	.	TRBV27	CASSLTAGREPQHF	TGTGCCAGCAGTTTGACGGCAGGGCGGGAACCTCAGCATTTT
TRBJ1-2	.	15	TRBD1	TRBV27	CASSSPTYRGYGYTF	TGTGCCAGCAGTTCACCAACATACAGGGGGTATGGCTACACCTTC